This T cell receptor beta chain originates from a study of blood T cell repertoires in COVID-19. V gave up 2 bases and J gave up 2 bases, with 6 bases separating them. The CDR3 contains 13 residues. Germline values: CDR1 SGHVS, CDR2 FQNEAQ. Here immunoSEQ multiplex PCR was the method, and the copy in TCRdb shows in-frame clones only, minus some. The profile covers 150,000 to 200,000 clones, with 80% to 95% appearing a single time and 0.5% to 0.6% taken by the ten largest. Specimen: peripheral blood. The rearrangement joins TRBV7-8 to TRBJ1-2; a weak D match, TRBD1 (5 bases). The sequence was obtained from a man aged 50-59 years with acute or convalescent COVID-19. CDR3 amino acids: CASSLWGNYGYTF. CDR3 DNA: TGTGCCAGCAGCTTATGGGGCAACTATGGCTACACCTTC.